This T cell receptor (beta chain) is from a study of spatial heterogeneity in lung cancer. At the level of the study: The donors comprised around 72 untreated early-stage non-small cell lung cancer patients. Detection consistently yielded more beta chains than alpha chains.

The time point denotes: blood at routine non-recurrence follow-up after resection. In each case, whole RNA from tumor, nontumor lung or frozen PBMC was sequenced unsorted. The CDR3 is 15 residues long. As for this clonotype: At one end the junction does not follow the germline gene, possibly because of a read error.

The library protocol tagged each TCR cDNA with a unique molecular identifier. TCRdb ran MiXCR on the 5' RACE reads and lists one entry per CDR3 protein. In the table there are roughly 120,000 distinct CDR3 sequences, more than 10% of which are singletons. The sample here was PBMCs, taken at follow-up. The gene calls are TRBV12-3 or TRBV12-4 and TRBJ2-4, with D perhaps TRBD1 or TRBD2 (5 bases each). The sequence derives from a male donor with early-stage non-small cell lung cancer. The DNA of the CDR3 is TGTGCCAGTAGTTGGTCCGGGACGGCCAAAAACATTCAGTACTTC. Translating it yields CASSWSGTAKNIQYF.